This TCR beta chain was found in a study of technical replicates of blood from a handful of donors (dated by TCRdb to the late 2010s). Libraries were built with the immunoSEQ multiplex PCR assay. TCRdb took over this immuneACCESS table, retaining in-frame rearrangements with V and J assigned. Such tables are incomplete; in checked studies, under half of the missing clones stem from an unresolved V gene, and the remainder is unexplained. The sample table records tens of thousands of clones; roughly 93% of these occur just once. The ten most abundant clones make up roughly 0.23% of the sample. This clone was picked up a small number of times. The clone's antigen remains unknown. No base quality information exists; no much larger clone differs at one position. The clonotype originates from a human donor in good health. Sequenced input: T cells isolated from PBMCs.

In nucleotide form, the sequence is TGTGCCAGCAAGAGGGATCAAGAGACCCAGTACTTC. This codes for CASKRDQETQYF. The sequence links TRBV6-5 to TRBJ2-5; TRBD2 might be the D gene, on 5 matching bases. The V end loses 7 bases and the J end loses 2 bases, and a stretch of 8 bases separates them. In the germline V gene, CDR1 corresponds to MNHEY and CDR2 to SVGAGI. Including cysteine and phenylalanine, the CDR3 has 12 amino acids. The entry retains the CDR3 DNA only, 36 bases that are in frame from base 1.